This TCR beta chain was recovered during a study of a mutant IDH1 vaccine in newly diagnosed glioma (dated by TCRdb to the early 2020s). About the full investigation: Across visits V03 through V10, patients got a total of eight vaccinations, given in weeks 1, 3, 5, 7, 11, 15, 19 and 23. In the chemotherapy-containing groups, vaccination started alongside temozolomide cycles, whereas in patients who had radiotherapy alone it started 4-6 weeks after radiotherapy. Of the approximately 33 treated patients, roughly 60% were male and approximately 40% were female, and a mean age of approximately 40 years was recorded. Prior to enrollment, standard therapy consisting of radiotherapy alone, temozolomide alone, or radiochemotherapy with temozolomide had been administered to patients, with the combination being received by most patients. Six visits were used for peripheral blood collection: V03 (baseline), V05, V07, V10, V12 and V13. Longitudinal TCRB deep sequencing was done for 25 to 30 treated patients, wherever samples were available for exploratory analyses. The paper as a whole reports these results and caveats: Immune responses induced by the vaccine were seen in around 93% of patients across multiple MHC alleles. Availability determined which PBMC samples were chosen for TCRB deep sequencing. It was noted by the authors that analyses of patient blood samples could not be reproduced owing to sample limitations. Changes in the top peripheral T cell clonotypes picked up by TCRB sequencing did not appear to be linked to pseudoprogression.

This clone was recorded once. Its antigen remains undetermined. No much larger clone exists at a distance of one base, and base qualities are not known. What this sample's time point label stands for: week 5, during vaccination. Each vaccine dose was 300 ug of a 20-mer mutant IDH1 peptide in Montanide, given subcutaneously with topical imiquimod. Donors had newly diagnosed WHO grade 3 or 4 IDH1-mutant astrocytomas with loss of nuclear ATRX. The samples were drawn from NOA16, a multicentre, single-arm, open-label phase I trial in Germany that tested a mutant IDH1 peptide vaccine in humans for the first time. Genomic DNA for TCRB sequencing was isolated from EDTA blood with the DNeasy Blood and Tissue Kit. Library creation used the immunoSEQ multiplex PCR assay. Following the manufacturer's protocol, the hsTCRB Kit was used to amplify rearranged TCR beta chain sequences. TCRB libraries were sequenced on an Illumina MiSeq. As for the original processing: The proprietary platform of the kit vendor was used for demultiplexing, trimming and gene mapping. The clones in this table, taken by TCRdb from immuneACCESS, are in-frame only. Not every clone is retained; where verified, under half of the shortfall comes from an unresolved V gene, and the cause of the rest is unknown. That table is the source of V, J and clone size, and D and trimming were worked out from the DNA. This sample comprises around 50,000 clones, around 90% of them detected only once. Together, the top ten hold about 4.2% of the sample.

The trim is 5 bases for V and 1 base for J, with a gap of 17 bases between the germline ends. CDR1 and CDR2 (GTSNPN, SVGIG) derive from the germline V gene (reference sequence). The CDR3 measures 15 amino acids from cysteine to phenylalanine. Kept here is only the CDR3 DNA, which spans 45 bases and is read in frame from base 1. This material consisted of PBMCs, taken from a glioma patient whose treatment included an IDH1 peptide vaccine. Recombination linked TRBV30 to TRBJ1-1; the D gene is unclear. The sequence was obtained from a woman aged 40-49 years with glioma. The CDR3 protein is CAWLFRRTANTEAFF. The DNA reads TGTGCCTGGCTATTCAGAAGGACGGCGAACACTGAAGCTTTCTTT.